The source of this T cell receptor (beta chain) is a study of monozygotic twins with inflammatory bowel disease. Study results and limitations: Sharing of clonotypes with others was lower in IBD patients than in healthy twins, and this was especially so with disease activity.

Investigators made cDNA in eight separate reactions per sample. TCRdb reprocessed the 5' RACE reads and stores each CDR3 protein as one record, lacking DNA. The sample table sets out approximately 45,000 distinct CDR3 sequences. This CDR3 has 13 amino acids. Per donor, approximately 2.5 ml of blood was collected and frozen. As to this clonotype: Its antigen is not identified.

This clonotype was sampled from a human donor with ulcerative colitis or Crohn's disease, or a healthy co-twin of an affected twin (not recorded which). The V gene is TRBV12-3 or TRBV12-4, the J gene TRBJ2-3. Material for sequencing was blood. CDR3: CASVLHSTDTQYF.